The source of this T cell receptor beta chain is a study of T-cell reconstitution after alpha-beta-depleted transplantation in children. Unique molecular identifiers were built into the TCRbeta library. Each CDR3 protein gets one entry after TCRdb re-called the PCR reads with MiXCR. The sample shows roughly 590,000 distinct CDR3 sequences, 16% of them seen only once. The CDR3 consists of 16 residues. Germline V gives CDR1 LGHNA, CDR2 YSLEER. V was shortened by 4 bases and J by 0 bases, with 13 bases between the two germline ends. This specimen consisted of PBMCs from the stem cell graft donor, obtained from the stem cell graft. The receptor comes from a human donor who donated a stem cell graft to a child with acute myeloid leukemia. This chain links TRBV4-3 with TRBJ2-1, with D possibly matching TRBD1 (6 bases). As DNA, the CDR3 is TGCGCCAGCAGCCCCCGGACAGAGCTCTCCTACAATGAGCAGTTCTTC. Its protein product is CASSPRTELSYNEQFF.